This T cell receptor beta chain was found in a study of tumor-infiltrating lymphocytes in primary liver carcinoma. The overall study: Subjects consisted of male and female patients aged 30 to 69 years.

Reverse transcription of 450 to 500 ng total RNA with a constant-region primer produced TCR beta cDNA. Three-round nested multiplex PCR performed with slightly modified ARM-PCR produced the TCR beta libraries. Amplification in the first two PCR rounds was performed using TRBV1-TRBV30 forward primers and a C-beta reverse primer for 10 cycles each. TCRdb ran MiXCR on the multiplex PCR reads and lists one entry per CDR3 protein. Among just under 95,000 distinct CDR3 sequences listed, about 73% were seen once. This CDR3 has 17 residues. V was pared by 2 bases and J by 4 bases, with 19 bases between. Germline CDR1 MNHNY, CDR2 SVGAGI (reference sequence). Co-extraction of RNA and DNA was performed on about 20-33 mg of unsorted bulk tissue. Primary liver carcinoma in the patients was surgically resected.

Sequenced: tumor-adjacent normal liver tissue. This TCR was sampled from a man aged 40-49 years with primary liver carcinoma and hepatitis B virus infection. The chain has TRBV6-6 and TRBJ2-3; weak D call: TRBD2 (6 bases). The CDR3 coding sequence is TGTGCCAGCAGTTACGCCCCTGAGGCGGGAAGGCCAGATACGCAGTATTTT. Translating it yields CASSYAPEAGRPDTQYF.